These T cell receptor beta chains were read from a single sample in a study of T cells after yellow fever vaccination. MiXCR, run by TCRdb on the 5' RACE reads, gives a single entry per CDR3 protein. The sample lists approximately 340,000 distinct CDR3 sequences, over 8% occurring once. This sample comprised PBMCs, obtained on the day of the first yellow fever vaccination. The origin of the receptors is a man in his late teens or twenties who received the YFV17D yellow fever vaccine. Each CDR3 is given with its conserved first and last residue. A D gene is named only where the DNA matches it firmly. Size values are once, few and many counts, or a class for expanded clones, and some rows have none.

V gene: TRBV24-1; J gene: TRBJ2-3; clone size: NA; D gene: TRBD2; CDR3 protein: CASRWEGRDTQYF; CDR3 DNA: TGTGCCTCCCGGTGGGAGGGGAGAGATACGCAGTATTTT
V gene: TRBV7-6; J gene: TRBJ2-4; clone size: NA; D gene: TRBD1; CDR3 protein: CASSQTGVGKNIQYF; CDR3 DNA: TGTGCCAGCAGCCAGACAGGGGTGGGCAAAAACATTCAGTACTTC
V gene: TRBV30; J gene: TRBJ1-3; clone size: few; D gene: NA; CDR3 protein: CAWSVPKFGNTIYF; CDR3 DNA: TGTGCCTGGAGTGTACCCAAATTTGGAAACACCATATATTTT
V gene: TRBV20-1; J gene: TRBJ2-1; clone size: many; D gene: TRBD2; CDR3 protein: CSATGRASGPGSYNEQFF; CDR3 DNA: TGCAGTGCTACCGGGAGGGCTAGCGGGCCCGGCTCCTACAATGAGCAGTTCTTC
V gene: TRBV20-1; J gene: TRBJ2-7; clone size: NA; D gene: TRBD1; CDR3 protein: CSARDRGKHEQYF; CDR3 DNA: TGCAGTGCTAGAGACAGGGGGAAACACGAGCAGTACTTC
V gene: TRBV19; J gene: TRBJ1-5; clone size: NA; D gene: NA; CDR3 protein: CASSIPAGPQHF; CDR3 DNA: TGTGCCAGTAGTATCCCCGCCGGGCCCCAGCATTTT
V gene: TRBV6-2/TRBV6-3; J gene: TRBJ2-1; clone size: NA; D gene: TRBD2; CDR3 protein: CASRTSSGGPNNEQFF; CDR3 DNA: TGTGCCAGCAGAACGTCGAGCGGGGGGCCCAACAATGAGCAGTTCTTC
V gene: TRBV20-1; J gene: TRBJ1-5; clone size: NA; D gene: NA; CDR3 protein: CSAYDRSNQPQHF; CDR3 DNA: TGCAGTGCTTACGACAGAAGCAATCAGCCCCAGCATTTT
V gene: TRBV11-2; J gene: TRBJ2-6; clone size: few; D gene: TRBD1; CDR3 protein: CASSFQGAYGANVLTF; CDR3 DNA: TGTGCCAGCAGCTTTCAGGGGGCCTATGGGGCCAACGTCCTGACTTTC
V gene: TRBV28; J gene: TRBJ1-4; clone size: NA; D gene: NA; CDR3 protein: CASGGGGAGHEKLFF; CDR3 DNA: TGTGCCAGCGGGGGAGGAGGGGCAGGTCATGAAAAACTGTTTTTT
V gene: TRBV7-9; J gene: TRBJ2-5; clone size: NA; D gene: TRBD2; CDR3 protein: CASRGEAGGLETQYF; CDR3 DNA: TGTGCCAGCAGAGGAGAGGCGGGGGGCTTAGAGACCCAGTACTTC
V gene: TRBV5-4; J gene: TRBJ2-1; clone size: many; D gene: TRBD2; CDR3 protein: CASSGIAGVGGTQFF; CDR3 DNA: TGTGCCAGCAGCGGCATAGCGGGGGTGGGGGGCACGCAGTTCTTC
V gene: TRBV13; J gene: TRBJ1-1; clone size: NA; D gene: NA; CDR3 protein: CASKGTANTEAFF; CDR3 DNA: TGTGCCAGCAAGGGAACCGCGAACACTGAAGCTTTCTTT
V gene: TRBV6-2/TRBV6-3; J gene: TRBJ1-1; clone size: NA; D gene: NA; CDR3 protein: CASSYGRIAEAFF; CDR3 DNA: TGTGCCAGCAGTTATGGCAGAATCGCTGAAGCTTTCTTT
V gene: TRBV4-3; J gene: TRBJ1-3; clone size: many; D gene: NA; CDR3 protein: CASSAAGAANTIYF; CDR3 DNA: TGCGCCAGCAGCGCGGCAGGGGCGGCGAACACCATATATTTT
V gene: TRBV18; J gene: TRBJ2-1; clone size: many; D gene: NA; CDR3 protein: CASSPRGGTYNEQFF; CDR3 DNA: TGTGCCAGCTCACCACGGGGGGGCACTTACAATGAGCAGTTCTTC
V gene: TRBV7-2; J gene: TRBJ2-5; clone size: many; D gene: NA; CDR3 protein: CASSRTVRETQYF; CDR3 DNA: TGTGCCAGCAGCAGGACGGTCCGAGAGACCCAGTACTTC
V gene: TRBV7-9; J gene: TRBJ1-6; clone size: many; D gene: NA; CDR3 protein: CASSSWTGSPLHF; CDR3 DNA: TGTGCCAGCAGCTCCTGGACCGGGTCACCCCTCCACTTT
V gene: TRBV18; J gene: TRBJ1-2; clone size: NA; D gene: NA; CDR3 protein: CASSPGQNNNYGYTF; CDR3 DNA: TGTGCCAGCTCGCCCGGACAGAATAATAACTATGGCTACACCTTC
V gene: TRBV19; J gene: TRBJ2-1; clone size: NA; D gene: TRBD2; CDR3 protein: CASSRGLAGRPYNEQFF; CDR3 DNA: TGTGCCAGTAGTAGGGGACTAGCGGGGAGACCGTACAATGAGCAGTTCTTC
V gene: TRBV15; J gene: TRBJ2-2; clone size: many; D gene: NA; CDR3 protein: CATSRGTGELFF; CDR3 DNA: TGTGCCACCAGCAGGGGGACCGGGGAGCTGTTTTTT
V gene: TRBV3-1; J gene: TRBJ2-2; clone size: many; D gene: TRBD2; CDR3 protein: CASSHGTSNTGELFF; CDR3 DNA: TGTGCCAGCAGCCACGGGACTAGCAACACCGGGGAGCTGTTTTTT
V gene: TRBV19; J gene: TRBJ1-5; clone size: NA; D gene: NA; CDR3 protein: CASSMGHGRNGNQPQHF; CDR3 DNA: TGTGCCAGTAGTATGGGACATGGACGGAATGGGAATCAGCCCCAGCATTTT
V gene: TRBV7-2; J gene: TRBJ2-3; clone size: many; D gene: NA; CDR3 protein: CASSLSFADTQYF; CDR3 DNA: TGTGCCAGCAGCTTATCTTTCGCAGATACGCAGTATTTT
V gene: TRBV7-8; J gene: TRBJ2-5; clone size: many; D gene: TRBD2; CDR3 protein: CASSLVGGMETQYF; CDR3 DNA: TGTGCCAGCAGCTTAGTGGGGGGGATGGAGACCCAGTACTTC
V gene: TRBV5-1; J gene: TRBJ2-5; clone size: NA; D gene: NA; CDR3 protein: CASSLVWNGETQYF; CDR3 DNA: TGCGCCAGCAGCTTGGTGTGGAATGGAGAGACCCAGTACTTC
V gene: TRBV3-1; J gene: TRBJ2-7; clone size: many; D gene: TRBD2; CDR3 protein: CASSQHGRGAYEQYF; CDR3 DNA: TGTGCCAGCAGCCAACATGGGAGGGGAGCGTACGAGCAGTACTTC
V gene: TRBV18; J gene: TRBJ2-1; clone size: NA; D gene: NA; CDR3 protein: CASSPGNRVNEQFF; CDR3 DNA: TGTGCCAGCTCACCGGGGAACAGGGTCAATGAGCAGTTCTTC
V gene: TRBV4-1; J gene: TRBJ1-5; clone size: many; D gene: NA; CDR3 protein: CASSQEPPGRRFMAQHF; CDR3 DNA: TGCGCCAGCAGCCAAGAACCACCGGGACGCAGATTTATGGCCCAGCATTTT
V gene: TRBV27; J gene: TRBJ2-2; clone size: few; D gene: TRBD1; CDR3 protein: CASSSLTAVYPGQGHGTGELFF; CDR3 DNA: TGTGCCAGCAGTTCCCTCACAGCAGTTTACCCGGGACAGGGTCATGGCACCGGGGAGCTGTTTTTT
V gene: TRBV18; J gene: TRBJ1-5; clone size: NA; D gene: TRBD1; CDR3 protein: CASSLTTGWGQGVNPQHF; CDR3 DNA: TGTGCCAGCTCACTTACTACGGGCTGGGGACAGGGGGTGAATCCCCAGCATTTT
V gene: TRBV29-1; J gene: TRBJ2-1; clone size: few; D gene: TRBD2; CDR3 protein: CSAYPGLADYNEQFF; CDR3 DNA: TGCAGCGCCTACCCGGGACTAGCGGATTACAATGAGCAGTTCTTC
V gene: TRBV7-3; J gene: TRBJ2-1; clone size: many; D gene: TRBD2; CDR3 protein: CASSPYAGGRGNEQFF; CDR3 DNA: TGTGCCAGCAGCCCCTACGCGGGGGGCCGGGGCAATGAGCAGTTCTTC
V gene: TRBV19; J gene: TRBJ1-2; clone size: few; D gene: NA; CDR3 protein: CASSPRAGDGYTF; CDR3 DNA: TGTGCCAGTAGTCCGAGGGCAGGGGATGGCTACACCTTC
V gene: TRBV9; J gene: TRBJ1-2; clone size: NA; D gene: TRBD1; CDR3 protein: CASSGYRGGYTF; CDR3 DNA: TGTGCCAGCAGCGGATACAGGGGCGGCTACACCTTC
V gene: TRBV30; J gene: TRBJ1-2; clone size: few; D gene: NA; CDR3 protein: CAWSQQADYGYTF; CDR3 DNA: TGTGCCTGGAGTCAACAGGCTGACTATGGCTACACCTTC
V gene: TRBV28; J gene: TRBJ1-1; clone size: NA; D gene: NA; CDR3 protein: CASSFEGMNTEAFF; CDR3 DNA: TGTGCCAGCAGTTTCGAGGGGATGAACACTGAAGCTTTCTTT
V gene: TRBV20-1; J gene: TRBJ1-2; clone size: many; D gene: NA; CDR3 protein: CSALLGAGGDYGYTF; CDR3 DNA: TGCAGTGCCCTTCTTGGGGCTGGGGGTGACTATGGCTACACCTTC
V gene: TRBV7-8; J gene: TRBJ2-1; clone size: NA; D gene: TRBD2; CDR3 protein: CASSFGTSPYNEQFF; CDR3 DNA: TGTGCCAGCAGCTTTGGGACTAGCCCTTACAATGAGCAGTTCTTC
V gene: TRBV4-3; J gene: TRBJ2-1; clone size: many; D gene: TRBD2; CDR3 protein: CASSQDMSRKRGFNNEQFF; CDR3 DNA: TGCGCCAGCAGCCAAGATATGAGTCGAAAGCGGGGTTTCAACAATGAGCAGTTCTTC
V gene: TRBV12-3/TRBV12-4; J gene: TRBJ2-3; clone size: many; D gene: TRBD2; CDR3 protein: CASSLGVAGVGDTQYF; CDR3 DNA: TGTGCCAGCAGTCTCGGTGTAGCGGGGGTCGGAGATACGCAGTATTTT